This TCR beta chain was profiled in a study of neoadjuvant nivolumab and ipilimumab in lung cancer. This clone has just a few counts. What it binds is not known. Sequencing was performed with immunoSEQ multiplex PCR; in TCRdb, only in-frame clones are kept and a portion is missing. The sample has about 10,000 clones; 77% are singletons. Between the trimmed V and J ends, which lost 4 bases and 2 bases, there was a span of 12 bases. This CDR3 contains 14 residues. CDR1 and CDR2 (germline): SGDLS, YYNGEE. Study-wide results and caveats: Resected tumors had greater TCR richness and clonality than uninvolved lung. From pretherapy to surgery, tumor richness and clonality rose with dual therapy.

The V and J genes are TRBV9 and TRBJ1-1; D remains ambiguous. This TCR was recovered from an adult with non-small cell lung cancer. Some clones in this sample may be carry-over from other donors' samples. The material was tumor tissue, obtained after neoadjuvant nivolumab, alone or with ipilimumab, at or shortly before surgery. The CDR3 protein is CASSPRHSNTEAFF. The CDR3 region has the DNA TGTGCCAGCAGCCCTAGGCACAGCAACACTGAAGCTTTCTTT.